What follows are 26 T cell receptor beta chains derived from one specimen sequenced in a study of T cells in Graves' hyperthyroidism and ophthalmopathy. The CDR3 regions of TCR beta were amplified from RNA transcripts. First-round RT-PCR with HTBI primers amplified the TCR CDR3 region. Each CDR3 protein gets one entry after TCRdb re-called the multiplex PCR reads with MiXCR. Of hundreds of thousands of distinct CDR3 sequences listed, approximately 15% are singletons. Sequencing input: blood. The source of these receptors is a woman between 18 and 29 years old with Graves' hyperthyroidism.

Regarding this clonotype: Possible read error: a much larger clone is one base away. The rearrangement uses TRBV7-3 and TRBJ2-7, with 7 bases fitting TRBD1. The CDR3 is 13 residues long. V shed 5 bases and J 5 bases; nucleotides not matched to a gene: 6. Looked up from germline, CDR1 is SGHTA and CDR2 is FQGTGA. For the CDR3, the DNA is TGTGCCAGCAGCCCCAGAGGACAGGACGAGCAGTACTTC. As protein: CASSPRGQDEQYF.

CDR3: CASSPHAGANTEAFF. CDR3 DNA sequence: TGTGCCAGCTCACCACATGCAGGGGCGAACACTGAAGCTTTCTTT. The genes are TRBV18 and TRBJ1-1; TRBD1 is a possible D gene (6 bases). Trimming removed 1 base from V and 1 base from J, with 10 bases in between. The CDR3 length is 15 residues. Germline V gene sequence: CDR1 KGHSH, CDR2 LQKENI. The complete variable domain, with remaining parts taken from reference TRBV18 and TRBJ1-1, reads NAGVMQNPRHLVRRRGQEARLRCSPMKGHSHVYWYRQLPEEGLKFMVYLQKENIIDESGMPKERFSAEFPKEGPSILRIQQVVRGDSAAYFCASSPHAGANTEAFFGQGTRLTVV.

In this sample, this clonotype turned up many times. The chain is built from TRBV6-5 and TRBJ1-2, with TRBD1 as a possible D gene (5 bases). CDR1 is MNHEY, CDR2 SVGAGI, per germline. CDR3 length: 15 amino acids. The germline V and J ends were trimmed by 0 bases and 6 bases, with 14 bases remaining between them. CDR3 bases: TGTGCCAGCAGTTACTCTGTTCCCGGGGCCAATGGCTACACCTTC. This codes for CASSYSVPGANGYTF.

The CDR3 here is CASSPAGLAPTTSTNEQFF. The CDR3 DNA follows: TGTGCCAGCTCACCAGCTGGACTAGCTCCTACTACATCGACCAATGAGCAGTTCTTC. The chain couples TRBV11-2 to TRBJ2-1; the match to TRBD2 covers 8 bases. The V segment lost 8 bases and the J segment 6 bases; nucleotides outside the gene matches: 24. Germline V gene lookup returns CDR1 SGHAT and CDR2 FQNNGV. The CDR3 runs to 19 residues.

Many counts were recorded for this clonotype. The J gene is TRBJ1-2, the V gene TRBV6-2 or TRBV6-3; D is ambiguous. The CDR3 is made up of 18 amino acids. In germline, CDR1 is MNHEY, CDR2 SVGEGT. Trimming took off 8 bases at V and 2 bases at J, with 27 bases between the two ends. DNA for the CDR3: TGTGCCAGCTCCTACCGGACCAGGTCAATACCCTTAAACTATGGCTACACCTTC. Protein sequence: CASSYRTRSIPLNYGYTF.

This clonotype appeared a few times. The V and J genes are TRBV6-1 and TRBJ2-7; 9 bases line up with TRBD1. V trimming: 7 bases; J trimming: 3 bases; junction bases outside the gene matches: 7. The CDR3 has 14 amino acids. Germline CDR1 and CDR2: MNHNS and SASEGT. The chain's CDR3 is CASTRTGAIYEQYF. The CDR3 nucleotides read TGTGCCAGCACCCGGACAGGGGCTATCTACGAGCAGTACTTC.

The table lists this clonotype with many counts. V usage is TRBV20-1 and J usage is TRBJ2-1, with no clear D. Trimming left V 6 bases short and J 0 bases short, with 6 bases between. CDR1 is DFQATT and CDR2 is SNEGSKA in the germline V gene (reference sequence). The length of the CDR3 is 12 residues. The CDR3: CSAILSYNEQFF. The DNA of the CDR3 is TGCAGTGCCATCCTCTCCTACAATGAGCAGTTCTTC.

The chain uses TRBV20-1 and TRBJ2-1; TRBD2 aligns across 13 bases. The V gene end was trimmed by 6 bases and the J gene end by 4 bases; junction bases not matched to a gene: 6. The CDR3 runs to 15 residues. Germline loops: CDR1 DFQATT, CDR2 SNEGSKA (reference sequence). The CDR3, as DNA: TGCAGTGCCCCCGGGACTAGCGGGGTTTACAATGAGCAGTTCTTC. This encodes CSAPGTSGVYNEQFF.

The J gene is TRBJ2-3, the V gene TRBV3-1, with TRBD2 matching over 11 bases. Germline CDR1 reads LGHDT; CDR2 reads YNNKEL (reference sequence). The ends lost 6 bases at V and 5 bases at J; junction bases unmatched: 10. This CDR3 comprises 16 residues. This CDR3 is CASSLISGGAGDTQYF. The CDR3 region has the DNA TGTGCCAGCAGTCTAATTAGCGGGGGGGCCGGAGATACGCAGTATTTT.

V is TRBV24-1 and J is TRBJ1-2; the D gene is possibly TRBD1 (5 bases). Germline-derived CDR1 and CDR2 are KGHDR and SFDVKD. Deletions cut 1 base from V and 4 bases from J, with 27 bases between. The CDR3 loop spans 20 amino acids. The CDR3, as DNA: TGTGCCACCAGTGATTTAGATTTTGAAGAGTCAGGGCAACTCTTCTATGGCTACACCTTC. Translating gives CATSDLDFEESGQLFYGYTF.

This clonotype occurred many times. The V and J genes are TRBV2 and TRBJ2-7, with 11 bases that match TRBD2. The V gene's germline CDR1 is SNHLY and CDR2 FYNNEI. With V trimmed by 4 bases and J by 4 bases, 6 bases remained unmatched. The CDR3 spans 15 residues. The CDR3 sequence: CASSGGLAGGYEQYF. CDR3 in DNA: TGTGCCAGCAGTGGAGGACTAGCGGGTGGGTACGAGCAGTACTTC.

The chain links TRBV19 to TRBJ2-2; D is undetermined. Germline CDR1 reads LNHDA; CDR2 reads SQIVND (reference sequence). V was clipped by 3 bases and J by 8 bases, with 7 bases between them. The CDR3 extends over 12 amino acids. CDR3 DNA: TGTGCCAGTAGTATCGCGGCAGGGGAGCTGTTTTTT. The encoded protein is CASSIAAGELFF.

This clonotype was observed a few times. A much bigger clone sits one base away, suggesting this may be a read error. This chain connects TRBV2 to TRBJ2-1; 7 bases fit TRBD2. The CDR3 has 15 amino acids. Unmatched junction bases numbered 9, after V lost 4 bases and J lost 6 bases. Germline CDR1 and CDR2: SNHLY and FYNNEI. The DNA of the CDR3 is TGTGCCAGCAGTGGCGGGCGGGAGCTGACCAATGAGCAGTTCTTC. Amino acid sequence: CASSGGRELTNEQFF.

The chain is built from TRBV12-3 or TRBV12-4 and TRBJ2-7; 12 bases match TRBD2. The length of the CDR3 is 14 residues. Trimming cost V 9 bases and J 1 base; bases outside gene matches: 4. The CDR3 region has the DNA TGTGCCAGTAATCTAGCGGGAGGGTCCTACGAGCAGTACTTC. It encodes CASNLAGGSYEQYF.

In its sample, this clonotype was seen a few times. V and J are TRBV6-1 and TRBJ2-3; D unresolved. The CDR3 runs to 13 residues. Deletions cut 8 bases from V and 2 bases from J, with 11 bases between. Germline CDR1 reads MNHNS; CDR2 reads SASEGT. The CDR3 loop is CASGLVLTDTQYF. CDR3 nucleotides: TGTGCCAGCGGGTTGGTCCTCACAGATACGCAGTATTTT.

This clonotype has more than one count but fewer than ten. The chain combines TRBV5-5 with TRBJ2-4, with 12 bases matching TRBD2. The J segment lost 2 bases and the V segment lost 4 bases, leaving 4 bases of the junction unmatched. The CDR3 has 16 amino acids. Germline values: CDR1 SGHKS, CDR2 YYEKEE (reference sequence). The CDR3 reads CASSLTSGSTKNIQYF. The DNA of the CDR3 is TGTGCCAGCAGCCTGACTAGCGGGAGTACCAAAAACATTCAGTACTTC. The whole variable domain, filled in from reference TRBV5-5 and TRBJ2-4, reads DAGVTQSPTHLIKTRGQQVTLRCSPISGHKSVSWYQQVLGQGPQFIFQYYEKEERGRGNFPDRFSARQFPNYSSELNVNALLLGDSALYLCASSLTSGSTKNIQYFGAGTRLSVL.

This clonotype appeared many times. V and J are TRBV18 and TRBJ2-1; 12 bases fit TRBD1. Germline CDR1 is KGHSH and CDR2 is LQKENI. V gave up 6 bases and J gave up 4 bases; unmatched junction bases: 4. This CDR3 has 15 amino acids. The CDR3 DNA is TGTGCCAGCTCTGGGACAGGGGGCGATTACAATGAGCAGTTCTTC. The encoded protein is CASSGTGGDYNEQFF.

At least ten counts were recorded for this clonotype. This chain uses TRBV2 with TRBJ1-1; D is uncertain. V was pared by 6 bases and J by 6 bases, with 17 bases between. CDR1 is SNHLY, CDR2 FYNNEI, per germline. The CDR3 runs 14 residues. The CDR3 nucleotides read TGTGCCAGCAGCAAAGCCGGGGAGGGATCTGAAGCTTTCTTT. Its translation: CASSKAGEGSEAFF.

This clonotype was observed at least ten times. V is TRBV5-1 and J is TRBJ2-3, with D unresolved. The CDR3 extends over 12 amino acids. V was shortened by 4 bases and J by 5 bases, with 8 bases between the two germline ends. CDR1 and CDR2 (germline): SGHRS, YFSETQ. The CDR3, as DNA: TGCGCCAGCAGCGACCTGATAGATACGCAGTATTTT. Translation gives CASSDLIDTQYF.

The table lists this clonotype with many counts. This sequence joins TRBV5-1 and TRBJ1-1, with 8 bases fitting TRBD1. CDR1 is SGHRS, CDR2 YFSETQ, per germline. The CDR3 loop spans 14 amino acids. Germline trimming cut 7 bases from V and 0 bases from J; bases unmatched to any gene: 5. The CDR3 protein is CASGSGGLNTEAFF. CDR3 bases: TGCGCCAGCGGGTCAGGGGGCTTGAACACTGAAGCTTTCTTT.

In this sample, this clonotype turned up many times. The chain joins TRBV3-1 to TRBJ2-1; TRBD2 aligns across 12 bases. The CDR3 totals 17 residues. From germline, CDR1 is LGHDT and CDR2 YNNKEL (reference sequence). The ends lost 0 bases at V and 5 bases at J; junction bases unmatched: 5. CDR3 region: CASSQDQRLAGDNEQFF. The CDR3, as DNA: TGTGCCAGCAGCCAAGATCAGCGACTAGCGGGAGACAATGAGCAGTTCTTC.

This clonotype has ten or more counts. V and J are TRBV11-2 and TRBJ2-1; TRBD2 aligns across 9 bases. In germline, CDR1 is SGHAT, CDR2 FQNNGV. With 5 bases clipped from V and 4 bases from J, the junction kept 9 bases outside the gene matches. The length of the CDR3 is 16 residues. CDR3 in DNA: TGTGCCAGCAGCCCCCTGGCGGGAGGGATTTACAATGAGCAGTTCTTC. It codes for CASSPLAGGIYNEQFF.

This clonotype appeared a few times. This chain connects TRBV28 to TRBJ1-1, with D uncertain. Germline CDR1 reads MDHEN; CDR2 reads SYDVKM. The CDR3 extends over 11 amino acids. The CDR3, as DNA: TGTACCACTCGGGTGGTGTCTGAAGCTTTCTTT. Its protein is CTTRVVSEAFF.

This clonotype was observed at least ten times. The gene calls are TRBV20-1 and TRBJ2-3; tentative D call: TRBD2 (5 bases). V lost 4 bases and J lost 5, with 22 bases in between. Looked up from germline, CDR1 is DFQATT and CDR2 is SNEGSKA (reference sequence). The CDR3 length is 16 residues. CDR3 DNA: TGCAGTGCTAAACACGTTGCGGGTCAAGCACGAGATACGCAGTATTTT. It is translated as CSAKHVAGQARDTQYF.

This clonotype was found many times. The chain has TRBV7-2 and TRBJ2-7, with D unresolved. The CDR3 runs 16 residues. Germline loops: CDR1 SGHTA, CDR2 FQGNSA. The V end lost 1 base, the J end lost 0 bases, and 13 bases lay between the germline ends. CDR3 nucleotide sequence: TGTGCCAGCAGCTTAGGTGTGGCCGTGGTCTCCTACGAGCAGTACTTC. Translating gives CASSLGVAVVSYEQYF.

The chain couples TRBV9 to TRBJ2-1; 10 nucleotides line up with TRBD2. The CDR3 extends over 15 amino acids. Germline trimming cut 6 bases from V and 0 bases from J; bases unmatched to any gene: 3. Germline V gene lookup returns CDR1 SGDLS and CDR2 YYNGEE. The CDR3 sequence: CASNLAGDSYNEQFF. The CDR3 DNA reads TGTGCCAGCAACCTAGCGGGAGACTCCTACAATGAGCAGTTCTTC. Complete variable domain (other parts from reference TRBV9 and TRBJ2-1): DSGVTQTPKHLITATGQRVTLRCSPRSGDLSVYWYQQSLDQGLQFLIQYYNGEERAKGNILERFSAQQFPDLHSELNLSSLELGDSALYFCASNLAGDSYNEQFFGPGTRLTVL.